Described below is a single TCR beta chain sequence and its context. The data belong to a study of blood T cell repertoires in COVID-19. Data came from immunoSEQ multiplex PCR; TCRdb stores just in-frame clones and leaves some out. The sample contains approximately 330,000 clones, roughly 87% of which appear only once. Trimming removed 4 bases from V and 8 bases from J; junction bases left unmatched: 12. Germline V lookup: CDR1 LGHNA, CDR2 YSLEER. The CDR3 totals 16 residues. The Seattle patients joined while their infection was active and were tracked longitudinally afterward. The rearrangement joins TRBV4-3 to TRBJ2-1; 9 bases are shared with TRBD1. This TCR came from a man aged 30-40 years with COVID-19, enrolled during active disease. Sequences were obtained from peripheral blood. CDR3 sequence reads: CASSRVPGQGRDEQFF. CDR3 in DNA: TGCGCCAGCAGCCGAGTCCCGGGACAGGGACGGGATGAGCAGTTCTTC.